A selection of T cell receptor beta chains follows, all from one sample in a study of cytomegalovirus exposure and HLA in healthy donors. The method was immunoSEQ multiplex PCR; TCRdb's version includes in-frame clones alone and lacks a portion of them. The table includes about 130,000 clones, around 79% detected once. Sample: PBMCs. The receptors were gathered from a woman aged 40 to 50 in good health and CMV-seronegative. CDR3s include the opening cysteine and the closing phenylalanine or tryptophan. A D gene is named only where the DNA matches it firmly.

J gene: TRBJ2-2; D gene: NA; V gene: TRBV6-4; CDR3 protein: CASSPRQENTGELFF
J gene: TRBJ1-1; D gene: TRBD1; V gene: TRBV4-2; CDR3 protein: CASSQGTGLNTEAFF
J gene: TRBJ1-2; D gene: NA; V gene: TRBV9; CDR3 protein: CASSVATALPGYGYTF
J gene: TRBJ2-3; D gene: TRBD1; V gene: TRBV27; CDR3 protein: CASSLDRGLDTQYF
J gene: TRBJ1-4; D gene: NA; V gene: TRBV5-6; CDR3 protein: CASSLARGANEKLFF
J gene: TRBJ2-3; D gene: NA; V gene: TRBV18; CDR3 protein: CASSPLVADTQYF
J gene: TRBJ2-7; D gene: NA; V gene: TRBV15; CDR3 protein: CATSRDRSYEQYF
J gene: TRBJ1-3; D gene: NA; V gene: TRBV5-1; CDR3 protein: CASSLVGRASMDTIYF
J gene: TRBJ2-3; D gene: NA; V gene: TRBV19; CDR3 protein: CASKPVIGGEGTDTQYF
J gene: TRBJ1-5; D gene: TRBD1; V gene: TRBV5-8; CDR3 protein: CASSLGDRAYSNQPQHF
J gene: TRBJ1-5; D gene: TRBD1; V gene: TRBV19; CDR3 protein: CASSLDRGETLHSNQPQHF
J gene: TRBJ2-3; D gene: TRBD1; V gene: TRBV29-1; CDR3 protein: CSVEDRGDTQYF
J gene: TRBJ2-2; D gene: TRBD2; V gene: TRBV5-1; CDR3 protein: CASSLMPSGVPGELFF
J gene: TRBJ2-7; D gene: NA; V gene: TRBV19; CDR3 protein: CASSPQGGHEQYF
J gene: TRBJ2-2; D gene: NA; V gene: TRBV27; CDR3 protein: CASSLYQVTGELFF
J gene: TRBJ2-7; D gene: NA; V gene: TRBV4-3; CDR3 protein: CASSQGTDSYEQYF
J gene: TRBJ2-3; D gene: TRBD1; V gene: TRBV5-6; CDR3 protein: CASSLLTGDTDTQYF
J gene: TRBJ1-2; D gene: NA; V gene: TRBV28; CDR3 protein: CASSYPRRAPATNYGYTF
J gene: TRBJ2-5; D gene: NA; V gene: TRBV11-2; CDR3 protein: CASSLGVSVKTQYF
J gene: TRBJ1-2; D gene: NA; V gene: TRBV19; CDR3 protein: CASSIVSGLLNYGYTF
J gene: TRBJ2-1; D gene: NA; V gene: TRBV7-6; CDR3 protein: CASSPPGKNNEQFF
J gene: TRBJ1-2; D gene: NA; V gene: TRBV10-2; CDR3 protein: CASSETALRAF
J gene: TRBJ1-4; D gene: NA; V gene: TRBV5-6; CDR3 protein: CASSLAGNEKLFF
J gene: TRBJ2-5; D gene: TRBD2; V gene: TRBV4-3; CDR3 protein: CASSQELAGWETQYF
J gene: TRBJ1-1; D gene: NA; V gene: TRBV4-3; CDR3 protein: CASSQRTLRAGTEAFF
J gene: TRBJ1-2; D gene: TRBD1; V gene: TRBV6-5; CDR3 protein: CASTPTRQGDGYTF
J gene: TRBJ2-1; D gene: NA; V gene: TRBV19; CDR3 protein: CASTAGRTSYNEQFF
J gene: TRBJ1-1; D gene: TRBD1; V gene: TRBV2; CDR3 protein: CASRDRSSNTEAFF
J gene: TRBJ2-5; D gene: TRBD2; V gene: TRBV18; CDR3 protein: CASSTGTSGGETQYF
J gene: TRBJ1-2; D gene: NA; V gene: TRBV28; CDR3 protein: CASSFRDRFYGYTF
J gene: TRBJ2-5; D gene: NA; V gene: TRBV18; CDR3 protein: CASSPEAGAGETQYF
J gene: TRBJ1-2; D gene: TRBD1; V gene: TRBV27; CDR3 protein: CASSYRGGYGYTF
J gene: TRBJ1-4; D gene: TRBD1; V gene: TRBV7-9; CDR3 protein: CASSVRGRGEKLFF
J gene: TRBJ2-1; D gene: NA; V gene: TRBV5-6; CDR3 protein: CASSLELGWGHSYNEQFF
J gene: TRBJ2-5; D gene: TRBD2; V gene: TRBV9; CDR3 protein: CASSDELAGEQETQYF
J gene: TRBJ2-5; D gene: NA; V gene: TRBV14; CDR3 protein: CASSQDLGRGQETQYF
J gene: TRBJ2-5; D gene: TRBD2; V gene: TRBV10-3; CDR3 protein: CAIRAGGLGETQYF
J gene: TRBJ2-7; D gene: NA; V gene: TRBV5-1; CDR3 protein: CASSFSGTGRSYEQYF
J gene: TRBJ1-4; D gene: TRBD1; V gene: TRBV30; CDR3 protein: CAWSGTGVGKLFF
J gene: TRBJ1-1; D gene: NA; V gene: TRBV5-1; CDR3 protein: CASSPIGKHMNTEAFF
J gene: TRBJ2-1; D gene: NA; V gene: TRBV5-1; CDR3 protein: CASSLIYNSGYNEQFF
J gene: TRBJ1-1; D gene: NA; V gene: TRBV7-9; CDR3 protein: CASSLDRIGTEAFF
J gene: TRBJ1-2; D gene: TRBD1; V gene: TRBV27; CDR3 protein: CASSLSLSYEPGQGANGYTF
J gene: TRBJ2-1; D gene: NA; V gene: TRBV6-5; CDR3 protein: CASSYSNPGNEQFF
J gene: TRBJ1-5; D gene: TRBD1; V gene: TRBV7-9; CDR3 protein: CASSLIFGTGDSNQPQHF
J gene: TRBJ1-5; D gene: TRBD1; V gene: TRBV7-8; CDR3 protein: CASSKTGGRGNNQPQHF
J gene: TRBJ1-5; D gene: TRBD1; V gene: TRBV19; CDR3 protein: CASTTFGDRGHYNQPQHF
J gene: TRBJ2-2; D gene: TRBD1; V gene: TRBV11-2; CDR3 protein: CASSSDRGRTGELFF
J gene: TRBJ2-5; D gene: TRBD1; V gene: TRBV27; CDR3 protein: CASSLLTGNGGETQYF
J gene: TRBJ2-7; D gene: TRBD1; V gene: TRBV27; CDR3 protein: CASRTWDRGIYEQYF
J gene: TRBJ2-7; D gene: TRBD2; V gene: TRBV6-5; CDR3 protein: CASRRTSGYEQYF
J gene: TRBJ2-7; D gene: NA; V gene: TRBV18; CDR3 protein: CASSPLAQGYEQYF
J gene: TRBJ1-1; D gene: TRBD1; V gene: TRBV25-1; CDR3 protein: CASRGQPNTEAFF
J gene: TRBJ2-5; D gene: NA; V gene: TRBV27; CDR3 protein: CATRTNQETQYF